This T cell receptor (beta chain) was obtained from a study of CD8 T cells in Susac syndrome. Random hexamers were used to reverse transcribe about 0.5 to 1 ug of RNA. TCRdb re-analysed the immunoSEQ multiplex PCR reads in MiXCR, keeping a single row per CDR3 protein. The sample yields about 300,000 distinct CDR3 sequences, about 91% seen once. Germline V CDR1 and CDR2: DFQATT, SNEGSKA (reference sequence). The CDR3 sequence is 12 residues long. The chain recombines TRBV20-1 with TRBJ1-5; 7 bases agree with TRBD1. The clonotype comes from a human donor with multiple sclerosis. Sequencing input: CD4+ T cells from PBMCs. CDR3 DNA: TGCAGCGTGGGACAGCCGGGGCAGCCCCAGCATTTT. It specifies CSVGQPGQPQHF.